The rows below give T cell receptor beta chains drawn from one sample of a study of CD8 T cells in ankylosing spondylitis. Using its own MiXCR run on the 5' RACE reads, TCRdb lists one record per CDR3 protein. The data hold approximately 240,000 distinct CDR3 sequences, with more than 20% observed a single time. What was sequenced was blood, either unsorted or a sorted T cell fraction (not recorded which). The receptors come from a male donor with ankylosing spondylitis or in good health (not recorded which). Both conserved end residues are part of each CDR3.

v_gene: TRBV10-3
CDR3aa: CAISKTDSKDTQYF

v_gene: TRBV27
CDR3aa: CASSLSGLRTDNQPQHF

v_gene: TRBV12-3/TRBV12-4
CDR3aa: CASRVREGTEAFF

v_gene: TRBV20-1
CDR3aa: CSAREGTSRSYNEQFF

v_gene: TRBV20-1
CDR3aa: CSARDSSYGYTF

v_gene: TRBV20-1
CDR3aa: CSARGQAKNIQYF

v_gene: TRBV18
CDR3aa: CASSRRNTEAFF

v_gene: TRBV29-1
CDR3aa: CSVKQGIGTDTQYF

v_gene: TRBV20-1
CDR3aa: CSGLAGVDEQYF

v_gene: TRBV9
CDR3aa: CASSVRPTDQPQHF

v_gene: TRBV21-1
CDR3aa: CASSVRGPGSEQYF

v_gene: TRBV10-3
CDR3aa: CAIAGGGGDEQFF

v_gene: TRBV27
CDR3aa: CASSNSAAQYF

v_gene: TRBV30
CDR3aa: CASSVDSNGETQYF

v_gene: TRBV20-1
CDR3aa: CSATRGTAGQETQYF

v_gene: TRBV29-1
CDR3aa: CSVGPEGLPYNEQFF